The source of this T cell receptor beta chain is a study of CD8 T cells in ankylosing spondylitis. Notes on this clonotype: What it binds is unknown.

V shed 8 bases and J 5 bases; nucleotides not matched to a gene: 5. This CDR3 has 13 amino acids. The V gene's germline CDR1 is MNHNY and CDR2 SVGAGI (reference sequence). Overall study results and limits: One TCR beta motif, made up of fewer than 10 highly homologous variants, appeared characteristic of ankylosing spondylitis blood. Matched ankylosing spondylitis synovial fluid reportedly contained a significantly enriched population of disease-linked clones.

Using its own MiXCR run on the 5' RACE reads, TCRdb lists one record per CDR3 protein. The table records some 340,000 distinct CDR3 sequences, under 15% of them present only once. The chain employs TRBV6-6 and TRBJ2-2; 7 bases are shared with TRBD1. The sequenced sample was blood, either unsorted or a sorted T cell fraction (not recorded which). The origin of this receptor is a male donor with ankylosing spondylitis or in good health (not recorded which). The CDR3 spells CASGGQVTGELFF. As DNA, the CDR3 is TGTGCCAGCGGCGGACAGGTTACCGGGGAGCTGTTTTTT.